The T cell receptor beta chain described here comes from a study of a mutant IDH1 vaccine in newly diagnosed glioma. On the study more broadly: The initiation of vaccination occurred 4-6 weeks after radiotherapy alone, or with temozolomide cycles.

V gave up 3 bases and J gave up 5 bases, with 18 bases separating them. The CDR3 sequence is 16 residues long. Germline CDR1 reads SGHDT; CDR2 reads YYEEEE. Time point meaning: week 47, end of study. With topical imiquimod, each dose of the vaccine consisted of 300 ug of mutant IDH1 20-mer peptide. Astrocytomas that were new, WHO grade 3 or 4, IDH1-mutant and ATRX-lost were present in the donors. This table comes from immunoSEQ multiplex PCR, and its TCRdb copy is limited to in-frame clones, with some not included. Of approximately 37,000 clones in the sample, 82% were seen once. Comment on this clone: Antigen: not known.

Study-wide points: Apparently unrelated to pseudoprogression were changes in the top peripheral T cell clonotypes.

The chain joins TRBV5-6 to TRBJ2-1; D gene uncertain. This TCR was recovered from a man between 18 and 35 years old with glioma. Some clones in this sample may be carry-over from other donors' samples. The sample was PBMCs, taken from a glioma patient whose treatment included an IDH1 peptide vaccine. The DNA for the CDR3 is TGTGCCAGCAGCTCACAAGTGGGGTTTCCCGACAATGAGCAGTTCTTC. Translated, it gives CASSSQVGFPDNEQFF. The full variable domain, rest sourced from reference TRBV5-6 and TRBJ2-1, is DAGVTQSPTHLIKTRGQQVTLRCSPKSGHDTVSWYQQALGQGPQFIFQYYEEEERQRGNFPDRFSGHQFPNYSSELNVNALLLGDSALYLCASSSQVGFPDNEQFFGPGTRLTVL.